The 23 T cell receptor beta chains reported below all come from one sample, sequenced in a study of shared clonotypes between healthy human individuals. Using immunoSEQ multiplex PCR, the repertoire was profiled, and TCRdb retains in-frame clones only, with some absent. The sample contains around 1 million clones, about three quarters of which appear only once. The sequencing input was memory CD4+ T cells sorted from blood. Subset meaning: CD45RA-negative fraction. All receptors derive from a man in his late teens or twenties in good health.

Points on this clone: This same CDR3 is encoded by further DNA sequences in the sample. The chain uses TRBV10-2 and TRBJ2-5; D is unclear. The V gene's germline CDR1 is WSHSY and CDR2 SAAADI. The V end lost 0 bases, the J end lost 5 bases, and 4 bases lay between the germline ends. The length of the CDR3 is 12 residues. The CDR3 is CASSESRETQYF. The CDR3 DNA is TGCGCCAGCAGTGAGTCGAGGGAGACCCAGTACTTC.

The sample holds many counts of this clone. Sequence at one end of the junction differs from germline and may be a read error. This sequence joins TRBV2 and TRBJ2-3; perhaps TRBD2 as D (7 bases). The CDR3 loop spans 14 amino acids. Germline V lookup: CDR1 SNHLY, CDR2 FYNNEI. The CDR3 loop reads CASRPRGGTDTQYF. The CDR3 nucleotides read TGTGCCAGCAGACCCCGCGGGGGCACCGATACGCAGTATTTT.

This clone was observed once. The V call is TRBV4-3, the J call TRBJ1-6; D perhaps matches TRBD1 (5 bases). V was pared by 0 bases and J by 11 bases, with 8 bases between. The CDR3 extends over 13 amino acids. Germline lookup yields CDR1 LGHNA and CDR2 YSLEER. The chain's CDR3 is CASSQEKGTPLHF. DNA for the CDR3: TGCGCCAGCAGCCAAGAAAAGGGGACACCCCTCCACTTT.

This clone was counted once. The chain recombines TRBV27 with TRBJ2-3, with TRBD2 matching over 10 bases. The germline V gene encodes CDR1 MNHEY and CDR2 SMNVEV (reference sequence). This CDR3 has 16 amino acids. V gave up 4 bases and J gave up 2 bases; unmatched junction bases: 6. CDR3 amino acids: CASSSLAGALTDTQYF. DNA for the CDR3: TGTGCCAGCAGTTCGCTAGCGGGAGCCCTCACAGATACGCAGTATTTT.

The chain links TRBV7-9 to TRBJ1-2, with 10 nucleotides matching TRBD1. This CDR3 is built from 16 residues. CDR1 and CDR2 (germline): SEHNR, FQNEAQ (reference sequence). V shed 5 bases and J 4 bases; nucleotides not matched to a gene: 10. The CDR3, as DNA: TGTGCCAGCAGCGTAGGACAGGGGGTGGATACCTATGGCTACACCTTC. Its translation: CASSVGQGVDTYGYTF.

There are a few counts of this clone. CDR3 DNA sequence: TGTGCCAGCAGTTTGGGTGGCAGCGGGGGGGCCAAAAACATTCAGTACTTC. Its translation is CASSLGGSGGAKNIQYF. J is TRBJ2-4 and V is TRBV28, with 9 nucleotides matching TRBD2. The CDR3 contains 17 residues. The germline V gene encodes CDR1 MDHEN and CDR2 SYDVKM. Trimming removed 3 bases from V and 1 base from J; junction bases left unmatched: 7.

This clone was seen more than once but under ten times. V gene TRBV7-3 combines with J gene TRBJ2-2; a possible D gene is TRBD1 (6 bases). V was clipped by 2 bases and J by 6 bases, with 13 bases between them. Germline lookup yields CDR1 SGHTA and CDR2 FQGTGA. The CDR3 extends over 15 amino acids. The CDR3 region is CASSLLGAVPGELFF. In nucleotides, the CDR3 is TGTGCCAGCAGCTTACTGGGGGCGGTCCCCGGGGAGCTGTTTTTT. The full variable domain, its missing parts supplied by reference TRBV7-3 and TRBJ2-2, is GAGVSQTPSNKVTEKGKYVELRCDPISGHTALYWYRQSLGQGPEFLIYFQGTGAADDSGLPNDRFFAVRPEGSVSTLKIQRTERGDSAVYLCASSLLGAVPGELFFGEGSRLTVL.

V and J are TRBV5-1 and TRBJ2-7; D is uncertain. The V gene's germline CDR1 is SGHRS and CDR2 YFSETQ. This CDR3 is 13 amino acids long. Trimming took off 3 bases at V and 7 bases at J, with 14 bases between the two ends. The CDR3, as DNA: TGCGCCAGCAGCTCGGACGGGCTGCGGGAGCAGTACTTC. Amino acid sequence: CASSSDGLREQYF.

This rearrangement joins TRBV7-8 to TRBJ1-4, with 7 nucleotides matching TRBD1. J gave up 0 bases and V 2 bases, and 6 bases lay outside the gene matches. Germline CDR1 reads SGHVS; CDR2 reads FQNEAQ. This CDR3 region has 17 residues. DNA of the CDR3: TGTGCCAGCAGCTTAACCCCGACAGGGACAACTAATGAAAAACTGTTTTTT. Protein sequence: CASSLTPTGTTNEKLFF.

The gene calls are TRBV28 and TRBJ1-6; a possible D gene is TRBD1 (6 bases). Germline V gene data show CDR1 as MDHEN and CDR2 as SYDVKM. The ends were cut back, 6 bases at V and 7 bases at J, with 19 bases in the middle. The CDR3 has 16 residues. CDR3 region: CASSPPVQGRNSPLHF. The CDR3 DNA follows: TGTGCCAGCAGCCCACCGGTACAGGGCAGGAATTCACCCCTCCACTTT.

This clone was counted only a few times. In nucleotides, the CDR3 is TGTGCCAGCAGCTCAAATGGGGGGCTCGAGCAGTACTTC. Protein sequence: CASSSNGGLEQYF. This rearrangement joins TRBV7-2 to TRBJ2-7; D may be TRBD1 or TRBD2 (6 bases each). Germline-derived CDR1 and CDR2 are SGHTA and FQGNSA. The V and J ends lost 4 bases and 6 bases respectively, with 13 bases between them. The CDR3 runs 13 residues.

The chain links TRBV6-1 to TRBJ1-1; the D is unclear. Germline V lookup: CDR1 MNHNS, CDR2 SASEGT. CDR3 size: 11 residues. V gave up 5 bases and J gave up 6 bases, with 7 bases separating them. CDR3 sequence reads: CASSYGPEAFF. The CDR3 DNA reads TGTGCCAGCAGTTACGGTCCTGAAGCTTTCTTT.

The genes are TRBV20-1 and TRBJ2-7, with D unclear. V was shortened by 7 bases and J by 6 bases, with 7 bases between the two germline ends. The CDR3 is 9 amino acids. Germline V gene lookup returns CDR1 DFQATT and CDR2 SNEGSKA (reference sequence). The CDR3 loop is CSVEREQYF. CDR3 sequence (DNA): TGCAGTGTGGAGCGCGAGCAGTACTTC.

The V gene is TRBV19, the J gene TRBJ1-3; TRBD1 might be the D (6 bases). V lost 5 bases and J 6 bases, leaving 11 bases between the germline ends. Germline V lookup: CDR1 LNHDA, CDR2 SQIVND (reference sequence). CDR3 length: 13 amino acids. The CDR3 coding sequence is TGTGCCAGTAGTCCCGGGACAACAAACACCATATATTTT. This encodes CASSPGTTNTIYF.

The CDR3 coding sequence is TGTGCCAGCACTCAACAGGGGCGGGAAACTGAAGCTTTCTTT. It yields the protein CASTQQGRETEAFF. The gene calls are TRBV2 and TRBJ1-1, with 7 nucleotides matching TRBD1. This CDR3 region has 14 residues. CDR1 is SNHLY and CDR2 is FYNNEI in the germline V gene. The J segment lost 5 bases and the V segment lost 7 bases, leaving 10 bases of the junction unmatched.

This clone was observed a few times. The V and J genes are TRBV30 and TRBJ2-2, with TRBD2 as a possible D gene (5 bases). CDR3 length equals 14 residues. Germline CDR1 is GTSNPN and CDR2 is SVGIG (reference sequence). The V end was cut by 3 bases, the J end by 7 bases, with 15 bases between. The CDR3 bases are TGTGCCTGGAGCTCGCGGGTTCGGGACGGGGAGCTGTTTTTT. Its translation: CAWSSRVRDGELFF.

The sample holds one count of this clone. In nucleotides, the CDR3 is TGTGCCAGCAGCTTGGAGGGTTGGGGACAGCAAGAGACCCAGTACTTC. It encodes CASSLEGWGQQETQYF. The V call is TRBV5-6, the J call TRBJ2-5, with 7 bases lining up with TRBD1. The germline V gene encodes CDR1 SGHDT and CDR2 YYEEEE. Trimming at V came to 0 bases and at J to 2 bases, leaving 7 bases not matched to a gene. This CDR3 is built from 16 residues.

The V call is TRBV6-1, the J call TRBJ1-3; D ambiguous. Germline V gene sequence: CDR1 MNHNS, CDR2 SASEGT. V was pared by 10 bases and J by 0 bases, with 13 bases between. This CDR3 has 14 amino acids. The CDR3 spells CATSVMNSGNTIYF. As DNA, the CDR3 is TGTGCCACCTCGGTCATGAACTCTGGAAACACCATATATTTT.

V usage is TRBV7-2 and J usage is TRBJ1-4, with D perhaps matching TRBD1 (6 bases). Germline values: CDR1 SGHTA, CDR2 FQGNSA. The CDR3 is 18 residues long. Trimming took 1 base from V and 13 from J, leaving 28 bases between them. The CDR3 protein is CASSLVVGGGGPLIGLFF. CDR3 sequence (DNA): TGTGCCAGCAGCTTAGTCGTGGGGGGCGGAGGCCCCTTGATCGGACTGTTTTTT.

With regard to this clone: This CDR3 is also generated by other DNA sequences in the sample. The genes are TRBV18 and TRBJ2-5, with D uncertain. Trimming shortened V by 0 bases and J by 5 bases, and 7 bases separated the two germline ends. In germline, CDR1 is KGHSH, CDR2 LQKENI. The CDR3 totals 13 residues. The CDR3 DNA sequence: TGTGCCAGCTCACCACCGTCGGTGGAGACCCAGTACTTC. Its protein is CASSPPSVETQYF.

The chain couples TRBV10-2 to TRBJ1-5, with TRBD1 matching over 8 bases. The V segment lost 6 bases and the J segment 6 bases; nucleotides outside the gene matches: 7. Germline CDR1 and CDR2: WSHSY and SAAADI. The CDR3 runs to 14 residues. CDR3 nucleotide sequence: TGCGCCAGCAGCGGACAGGGCGGGAGTCAGCCCCAGCATTTT. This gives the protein CASSGQGGSQPQHF.

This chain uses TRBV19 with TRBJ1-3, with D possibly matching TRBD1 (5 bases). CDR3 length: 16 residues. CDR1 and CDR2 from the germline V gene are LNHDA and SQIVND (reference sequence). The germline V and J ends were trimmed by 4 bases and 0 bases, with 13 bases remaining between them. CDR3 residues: CASSKETAFSGNTIYF. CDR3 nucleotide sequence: TGTGCCAGTAGTAAGGAGACAGCCTTCTCTGGAAACACCATATATTTT.

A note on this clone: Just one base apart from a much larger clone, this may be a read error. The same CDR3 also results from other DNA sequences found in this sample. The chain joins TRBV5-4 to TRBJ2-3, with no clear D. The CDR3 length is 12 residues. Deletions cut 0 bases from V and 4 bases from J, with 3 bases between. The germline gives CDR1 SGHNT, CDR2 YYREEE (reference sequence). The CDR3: CASSLVADTQYF. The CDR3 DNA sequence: TGTGCCAGCAGCTTGGTGGCAGATACGCAGTATTTT. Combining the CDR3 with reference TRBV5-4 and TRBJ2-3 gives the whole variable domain ETGVTQSPTHLIKTRGQQVTLRCSSQSGHNTVSWYQQALGQGPQFIFQYYREEENGRGNFPPRFSGLQFPNYSSELNVNALELDDSALYLCASSLVADTQYFGPGTRLTVL.